This T cell receptor (beta chain) was identified during a study of T cell responses to AZD1222 COVID-19 vaccine. In the study overall: Second-dose timings of about 4 or about 12 weeks were pooled.

Concerning this clone: Its antigen remains unidentified.

This CDR3 has 16 residues. Germline loops: CDR1 SGHVS, CDR2 FQNEAQ. V dropped 1 base and J dropped 2 bases, with 14 bases sitting between them. TCRdb's copy holds only in-frame clones and misses some; the assay was immunoSEQ multiplex PCR. The sample lists 90,000 to 150,000 clones; 70% to 90% were seen once. Study results and limitations: None of the repertoires were sampled until the peak T cell response had passed.

Sequenced material: peripheral blood, taken on day 0 of AZD1222 vaccination. The origin of this receptor is an adult in good health. The chain recombines TRBV7-8 with TRBJ1-2; D gene unclear. CDR3 protein: CASSLDVRRSNYGYTF. CDR3 in DNA: TGTGCCAGCAGCTTAGATGTCAGACGCTCAAACTATGGCTACACCTTC.